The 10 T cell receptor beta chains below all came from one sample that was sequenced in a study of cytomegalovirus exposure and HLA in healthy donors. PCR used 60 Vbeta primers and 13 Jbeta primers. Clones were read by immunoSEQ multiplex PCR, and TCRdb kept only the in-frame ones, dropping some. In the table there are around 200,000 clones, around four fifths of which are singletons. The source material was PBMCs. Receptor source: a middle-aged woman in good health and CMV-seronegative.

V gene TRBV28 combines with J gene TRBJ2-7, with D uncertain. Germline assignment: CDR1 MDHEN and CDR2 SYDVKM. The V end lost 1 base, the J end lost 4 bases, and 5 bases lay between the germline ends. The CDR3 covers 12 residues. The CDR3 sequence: CASSLSRYEQYF. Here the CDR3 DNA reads TGTGCCAGCAGTTTATCGAGATACGAGCAGTACTTC. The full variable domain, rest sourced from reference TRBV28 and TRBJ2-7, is DVKVTQSSRYLVKRTGEKVFLECVQDMDHENMFWYRQDPGLGLRLIYFSYDVKMKEKGDIPEGYSVSREKKERFSLILESASTNQTSMYLCASSLSRYEQYFGPGTRLTVT.

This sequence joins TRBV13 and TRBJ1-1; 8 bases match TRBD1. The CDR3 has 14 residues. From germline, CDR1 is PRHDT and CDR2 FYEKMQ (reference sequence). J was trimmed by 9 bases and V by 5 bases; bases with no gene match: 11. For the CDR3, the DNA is TGTGCCAGCAGCCTCGGGACAGGCCTCCGGCAAGCTTTCTTT. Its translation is CASSLGTGLRQAFF. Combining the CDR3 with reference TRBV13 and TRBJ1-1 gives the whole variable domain AAGVIQSPRHLIKEKRETATLKCYPIPRHDTVYWYQQGPGQDPQFLISFYEKMQSDKGSIPDRFSAQQFSDYHSELNMSSLELGDSALYFCASSLGTGLRQAFFGQGTRLTVV.

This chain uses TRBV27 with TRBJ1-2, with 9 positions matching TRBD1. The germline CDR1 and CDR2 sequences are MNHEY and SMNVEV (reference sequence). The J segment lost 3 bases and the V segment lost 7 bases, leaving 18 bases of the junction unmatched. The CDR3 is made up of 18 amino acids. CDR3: CASTTTIIQGAPDYGYTF. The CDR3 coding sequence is TGTGCCAGCACCACTACGATCATACAGGGGGCTCCGGACTATGGCTACACCTTC.

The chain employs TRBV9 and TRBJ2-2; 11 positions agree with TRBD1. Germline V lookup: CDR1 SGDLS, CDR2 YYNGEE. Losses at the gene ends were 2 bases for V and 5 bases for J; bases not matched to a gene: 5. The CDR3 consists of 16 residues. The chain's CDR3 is CASSVGQGARTGELFF. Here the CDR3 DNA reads TGTGCCAGCAGCGTTGGACAGGGGGCGAGGACCGGGGAGCTGTTTTTT.

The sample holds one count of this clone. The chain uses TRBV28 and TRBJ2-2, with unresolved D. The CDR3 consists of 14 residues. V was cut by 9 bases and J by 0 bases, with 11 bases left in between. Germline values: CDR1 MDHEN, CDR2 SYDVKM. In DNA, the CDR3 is TGTGCCAGTACAATAACCGCGAACACCGGGGAGCTGTTTTTT. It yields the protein CASTITANTGELFF.

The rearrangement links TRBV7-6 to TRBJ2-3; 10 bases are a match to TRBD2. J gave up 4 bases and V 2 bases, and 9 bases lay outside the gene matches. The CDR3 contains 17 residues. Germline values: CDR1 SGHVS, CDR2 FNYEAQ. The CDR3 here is CASSLRKRGGAPDTQYF. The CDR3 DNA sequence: TGTGCCAGCAGCTTAAGGAAGCGGGGGGGGGCCCCAGATACGCAGTATTTT.

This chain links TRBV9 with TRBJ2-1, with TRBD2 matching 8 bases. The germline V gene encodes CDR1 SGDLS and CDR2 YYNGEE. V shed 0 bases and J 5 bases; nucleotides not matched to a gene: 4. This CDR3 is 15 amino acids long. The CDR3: CASSVESGGDNEQFF. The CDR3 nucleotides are TGTGCCAGCAGCGTAGAGAGCGGGGGAGACAATGAGCAGTTCTTC.

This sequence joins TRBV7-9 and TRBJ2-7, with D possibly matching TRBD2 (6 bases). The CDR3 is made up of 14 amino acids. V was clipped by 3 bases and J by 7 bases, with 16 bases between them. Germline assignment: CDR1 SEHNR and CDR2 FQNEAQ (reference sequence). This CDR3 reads CASSFGSEVREQYF. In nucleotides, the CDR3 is TGTGCCAGCAGCTTCGGGAGTGAGGTACGGGAGCAGTACTTC.

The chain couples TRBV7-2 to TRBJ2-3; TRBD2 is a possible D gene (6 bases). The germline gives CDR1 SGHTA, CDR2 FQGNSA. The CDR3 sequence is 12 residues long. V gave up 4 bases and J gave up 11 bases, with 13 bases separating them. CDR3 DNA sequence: TGTGCCAGCAGCTACCGGGACTTCGAGCAGTATTTT. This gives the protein CASSYRDFEQYF. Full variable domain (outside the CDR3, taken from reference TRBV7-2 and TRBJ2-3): GAGVSQSPSNKVTEKGKDVELRCDPISGHTALYWYRQSLGQGLEFLIYFQGNSAPDKSGLPSDRFSAERTGGSVSTLTIQRTQQEDSAVYLCASSYRDFEQYFGPGTRLTVL.

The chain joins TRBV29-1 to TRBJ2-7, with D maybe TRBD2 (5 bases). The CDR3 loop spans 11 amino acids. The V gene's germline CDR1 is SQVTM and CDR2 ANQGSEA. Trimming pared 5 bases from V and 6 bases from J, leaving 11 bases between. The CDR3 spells CSVLILGEQYF. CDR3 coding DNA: TGCAGCGTTCTAATACTAGGCGAGCAGTACTTC.